This T cell receptor beta chain is drawn from a study of blood T cell repertoires in COVID-19. CDR3 size: 15 residues. V was cut by 2 bases and J by 4 bases, with 15 bases left in between. The V gene's germline CDR1 is SGHRS and CDR2 YFSETQ. TCRdb's copy holds only in-frame clones and misses some; the assay was immunoSEQ multiplex PCR. The table records approximately 270,000 clones, approximately 83% of them present only once. This clone has just a few counts. Sequences were obtained from peripheral blood. This sequence was found in a woman in her 70s with acute or convalescent COVID-19. This rearrangement joins TRBV5-1 to TRBJ1-1, with D hard to call. The CDR3 protein is CASSFGAQSRTEAFF. The CDR3, as DNA: TGCGCCAGCAGCTTTGGAGCGCAGAGTCGCACTGAAGCTTTCTTT.